This T cell receptor beta chain was identified in a study of radiotherapy plus CTLA-4 blockade in lung cancer. Details on this clone: Its antigen remains unknown.

Using immunoSEQ multiplex PCR, the repertoire was profiled, and TCRdb retains in-frame clones only, with some absent. The data contain some 34,000 clones, roughly 72% of them seen just once; the ten biggest clones take up 11%. People whose metastatic non-small-cell lung cancer was chemo-refractory got focal radiation along with CTLA-4 blockade by ipilimumab. Study-wide points: Reportedly, early blood T cell clone dynamics best predicted response, with interferon-beta. Following radiotherapy plus ipilimumab, tumor-derived TCR clones expanded in the blood.

Per the germline V gene, CDR1 is SGHDT and CDR2 is YYEEEE. The CDR3 totals 15 residues. Trimming pared 4 bases from V and 4 bases from J, leaving 15 bases between. Sequencing was performed on peripheral blood, taken from a patient treated with radiotherapy plus ipilimumab. The gene calls are TRBV5-6 and TRBJ1-3, with D uncertain. This clonotype was obtained from a human donor with non-small cell lung cancer who had stable disease on radiotherapy plus ipilimumab. The CDR3 DNA sequence: TGTGCCAGCAGCGCCTCCGGGGTTTCGGGAAACACCATATATTTT. Protein product: CASSASGVSGNTIYF.